The 23 T cell receptor beta chains presented below share a single source sample, sequenced in a study of naive and memory T cell subsets. An equimolar mix of two oligonucleotides served as the beta constant-region primer for TRBC1 and TRBC2. Nested alpha and beta constant-region primers with the SP2 primer drove four PCR rounds on ligated cDNA. TCRdb fed the UMI-ligation and nested PCR reads into MiXCR, producing one record per CDR3 protein. Of some 80,000 distinct CDR3 sequences in the sample, about 10% are singletons; the top ten hold less than 1.5%. The source material was naive CD8+ T cells from blood. The receptors stem from a human donor in good health.

This clonotype has a count of ten or more. The rearrangement joins TRBV20-1 to TRBJ2-6; D not resolved. Germline values: CDR1 DFQATT, CDR2 SNEGSKA (reference sequence). This CDR3 region has 15 residues. The germline V and J ends were trimmed by 0 bases and 0 bases, with 6 bases remaining between them. The CDR3 DNA sequence: TGCAGTGCTAGAGATGTGAGCTCTGGGGCCAACGTCCTGACTTTC. This sequence encodes CSARDVSSGANVLTF.

Only a few counts were recorded for this clonotype. The chain is built from TRBV20-1 and TRBJ2-3; the match to TRBD2 covers 7 bases. J gave up 2 bases and V 0 bases, and 11 bases lay outside the gene matches. Per germline, CDR1 DFQATT and CDR2 SNEGSKA (reference sequence). The CDR3 covers 17 residues. This CDR3 reads CSAREAGSAIYTDTQYF. CDR3 coding DNA: TGCAGTGCTAGAGAAGCGGGATCAGCAATTTACACAGATACGCAGTATTTT.

The V gene is TRBV6-6, the J gene TRBJ2-1; no reliable D call. The CDR3 sequence is 18 residues long. Looked up from germline, CDR1 is MNHNY and CDR2 is SVGAGI (reference sequence). Deletions cut 5 bases from V and 0 bases from J, with 20 bases between. The CDR3 protein is CASSQLRIGRFSYNEQFF. The CDR3 nucleotides read TGTGCCAGCAGTCAACTCAGGATCGGGCGGTTCTCCTACAATGAGCAGTTCTTC.

This clonotype was seen more than once but under ten times. This chain uses TRBV7-3 with TRBJ2-3; perhaps TRBD2 as D (7 bases). The CDR3 extends over 14 amino acids. Germline CDR1 and CDR2: SGHTA and FQGTGA. V shed 5 bases and J shed 6 bases, with 15 bases lying between them. For the CDR3, the DNA is TGTGCCAGCAGCCAAGGGGGGGCAGGGGATACGCAGTATTTT. This sequence encodes CASSQGGAGDTQYF.

This clonotype was counted many times. The chain combines TRBV28 with TRBJ2-7, with D possibly being TRBD2 (5 bases). Germline V gene sequence: CDR1 MDHEN, CDR2 SYDVKM. Trimming shortened V by 2 bases and J by 2 bases, and 16 bases separated the two germline ends. CDR3 length: 16 residues. The CDR3 region has the DNA TGTGCCAGCAGTTTAAGAGAAACTGGAGGCCCCTACGAGCAGTACTTC. Encoded protein: CASSLRETGGPYEQYF.

This clonotype was seen only a few times. In nucleotides, the CDR3 is TGTGCCAGCAGCATCGTACAGGGAGGGAATTCACCCCTCCACTTT. Amino acid sequence: CASSIVQGGNSPLHF. The V gene is TRBV6-5, the J gene TRBJ1-6; the D gene is possibly TRBD1 (6 bases). This CDR3 has 15 amino acids. The germline CDR1 and CDR2 sequences are MNHEY and SVGAGI. Trimming cost V 6 bases and J 7 bases, with 16 bases left between them.

This chain connects TRBV16 to TRBJ1-2; 10 nucleotides agree with TRBD1. The CDR3 spans 16 residues. After removal of 6 bases from V and 5 bases from J, the junction contained 12 bases not matched to a gene. CDR1 and CDR2 from the germline V gene are KGHSY and FQNENV. The CDR3 here is CASSPFGTGVKYGYTF. In DNA, the CDR3 is TGTGCCAGCAGTCCATTCGGGACAGGGGTTAAATATGGCTACACCTTC.

As concerns this clonotype: The conserved phenylalanine or tryptophan normally closing the CDR3 is absent here, so this likely arose from a read error. This rearrangement joins TRBV30 to TRBJ2-7, with D possibly TRBD2 on 5 matching bases. V was cut by 4 bases and J by 4 bases, with 14 bases left in between. Germline lookup yields CDR1 GTSNPN and CDR2 SVGIG (reference sequence). This CDR3 has 13 residues. CDR3 nucleotides: TGTGCCTGGATTGGGGAGTTGGCTTACGAGCAGTACTAC. This encodes CAWIGELAYEQYY.

The genes are TRBV5-6 and TRBJ1-1; D is undetermined. From germline, CDR1 is SGHDT and CDR2 YYEEEE. V lost 1 base and J 9 bases, leaving 10 bases between the germline ends. The CDR3 is 12 residues long. The CDR3 protein is CASSLRGQKAFF. CDR3 DNA sequence: TGTGCCAGCAGCTTGCGTGGGCAGAAAGCTTTCTTT.

This clonotype was detected ten times or more. This chain uses TRBV3-1 with TRBJ2-1, with 9 bases matching TRBD1. The germline gives CDR1 LGHDT, CDR2 YNNKEL (reference sequence). The V and J ends lost 1 base and 8 bases, in that order; junction bases with no gene match: 9. The CDR3 runs 16 residues. The CDR3 region has the DNA TGTGCCAGCAGCCAAGTGGGGGGGACAGGGAGGCATGAGCAGTTCTTC. Its protein is CASSQVGGTGRHEQFF.

The V call is TRBV11-2, the J call TRBJ2-7; D possibly matches TRBD1 or TRBD2 (5 bases each). This CDR3 is built from 16 residues. Germline V gene data show CDR1 as SGHAT and CDR2 as FQNNGV. Trimming stripped 5 bases from V and 3 bases from J, with 20 bases between. The CDR3 reads CASSAQTGTGGYEQYF. The CDR3 nucleotides read TGTGCCAGCAGCGCTCAAACCGGGACGGGCGGCTACGAGCAGTACTTC.

The V gene is TRBV7-7, the J gene TRBJ2-7; TRBD1 or TRBD2 may be the D gene (6 bases each). This CDR3 region has 13 residues. Germline CDR1 is SSHAT and CDR2 is FNYEAQ (reference sequence). The V gene lost 2 bases and the J gene lost 5 bases, with 10 bases spanning the gap. CDR3 loop: CASSLYGGNEQYF. CDR3 nucleotides: TGTGCCAGCAGCTTATACGGGGGCAACGAGCAGTACTTC.

This clonotype has at least ten counts. The chain uses TRBV12-3 or TRBV12-4 and TRBJ2-1; 15 bases are shared with TRBD2. Unmatched junction bases numbered 5, after V lost 5 bases and J lost 6 bases. This CDR3 has 16 amino acids. CDR3 in amino acids: CASSPPGLAGGNEQFF. The CDR3, as DNA: TGTGCCAGCAGTCCCCCGGGACTAGCGGGAGGCAATGAGCAGTTCTTC.

This clonotype has only a few counts. The chain links TRBV29-1 to TRBJ2-7, with D unresolved. V gave up 4 bases and J gave up 5 bases, with 18 bases separating them. Germline V gene data show CDR1 as SQVTM and CDR2 as ANQGSEA. The length of the CDR3 is 14 residues. The CDR3 is CSVVGDFSAHEQYF. DNA of the CDR3: TGCAGCGTTGTGGGTGACTTCTCCGCCCACGAGCAGTACTTC.

The CDR3 is CASSLENNEQFF. The CDR3 nucleotides read TGCGCCAGCAGCTTGGAGAACAATGAGCAGTTCTTC. The V and J genes are TRBV5-1 and TRBJ2-1; D gene ambiguous. The CDR3 extends over 12 amino acids. The germline V and J ends were trimmed by 0 bases and 5 bases, with 3 bases remaining between them. Germline-derived CDR1 and CDR2 are SGHRS and YFSETQ.

This chain links TRBV29-1 with TRBJ2-7, with D hard to call. Trimming cost V 7 bases and J 7 bases, with 14 bases left between them. Germline V gene lookup returns CDR1 SQVTM and CDR2 ANQGSEA. This CDR3 region has 11 residues. CDR3 sequence (DNA): TGCAGCGGCACAGAAATGGGAGAGCAGTACTTC. Translation: CSGTEMGEQYF.

At least ten counts were recorded for this clonotype. The chain joins TRBV5-6 to TRBJ2-1; no clear D gene. The CDR3 covers 12 residues. CDR1 and CDR2 from the germline V gene are SGHDT and YYEEEE. Trimming pared 4 bases from V and 10 bases from J, leaving 12 bases between. DNA of the CDR3: TGTGCCAGCAGCCTTGTGGAGAGGGAGCAGTTCTTC. Translation gives CASSLVEREQFF. Variable domain in full (rest from reference TRBV5-6 and TRBJ2-1): DAGVTQSPTHLIKTRGQQVTLRCSPKSGHDTVSWYQQALGQGPQFIFQYYEEEERQRGNFPDRFSGHQFPNYSSELNVNALLLGDSALYLCASSLVEREQFFGPGTRLTVL.

The CDR3 region is CASSLGTGGTYEQYF. The CDR3 coding sequence is TGCGCCAGCAGCCTCGGGACAGGTGGTACCTACGAGCAGTACTTC. This sequence joins TRBV5-1 and TRBJ2-7; 8 nucleotides match TRBD1. The germline gives CDR1 SGHRS, CDR2 YFSETQ. The CDR3 consists of 15 residues. Unmatched junction bases numbered 8, after V lost 4 bases and J lost 2 bases.

In this sample, this clonotype turned up a few times. The V call is TRBV7-9, the J call TRBJ2-7; 8 nucleotides agree with TRBD2. V was clipped by 7 bases and J by 5 bases; unmatched bases: 10. CDR3 size: 14 residues. From germline, CDR1 is SEHNR and CDR2 FQNEAQ (reference sequence). The CDR3 nucleotides read TGTGCCAGCATCCCAGCGGGGGAAAGGAACGAGCAGTACTTC. It translates to CASIPAGERNEQYF.

V gene TRBV4-1 combines with J gene TRBJ2-3; D is perhaps TRBD1 or TRBD2 (5 bases each). The CDR3 consists of 15 residues. V was shortened by 3 bases and J by 2 bases, with 12 bases between the two germline ends. Germline V CDR1 and CDR2: MGHRA, YSYEKL. The CDR3 region is CASSQPGPPTDTQYF. CDR3 coding DNA: TGCGCCAGCAGCCAGCCGGGACCACCCACAGATACGCAGTATTTT.

The chain recombines TRBV7-3 with TRBJ2-1; D may be TRBD1 or TRBD2 (6 bases each). Germline lookup yields CDR1 SGHTA and CDR2 FQGTGA. This CDR3 is built from 15 residues. V shed 5 bases and J shed 6 bases, with 17 bases lying between them. As DNA, the CDR3 is TGTGCCAGCAGCCCCCTAGGGGGAGCGGGCAATGAGCAGTTCTTC. Its protein product is CASSPLGGAGNEQFF. Complete variable domain (other parts from reference TRBV7-3 and TRBJ2-1): GAGVSQTPSNKVTEKGKYVELRCDPISGHTALYWYRQSLGQGPEFLIYFQGTGAADDSGLPNDRFFAVRPEGSVSTLKIQRTERGDSAVYLCASSPLGGAGNEQFFGPGTRLTVL.

This clonotype was observed a handful of times. The chain is built from TRBV28 and TRBJ2-1; 14 bases align to TRBD2. V lost 6 bases, J lost 4 bases, and 8 bases stayed unmatched. Germline assignment: CDR1 MDHEN and CDR2 SYDVKM. The CDR3 runs 17 residues. The CDR3 sequence is CASRTSRLAGGYNEQFF. Here the CDR3 DNA reads TGTGCCAGCAGAACCTCCAGACTAGCGGGAGGGTACAATGAGCAGTTCTTC.

The rearrangement links TRBV6-2 or TRBV6-3 to TRBJ1-1, with unresolved D. Deletions cut 3 bases from V and 1 base from J, with 6 bases between. Germline V gene lookup returns CDR1 MNHEY and CDR2 SVGEGT. There are 13 residues in the CDR3. CDR3 in amino acids: CASSYVTNTEAFF. The CDR3 DNA reads as TGTGCCAGCAGTTATGTGACGAACACTGAAGCTTTCTTT.